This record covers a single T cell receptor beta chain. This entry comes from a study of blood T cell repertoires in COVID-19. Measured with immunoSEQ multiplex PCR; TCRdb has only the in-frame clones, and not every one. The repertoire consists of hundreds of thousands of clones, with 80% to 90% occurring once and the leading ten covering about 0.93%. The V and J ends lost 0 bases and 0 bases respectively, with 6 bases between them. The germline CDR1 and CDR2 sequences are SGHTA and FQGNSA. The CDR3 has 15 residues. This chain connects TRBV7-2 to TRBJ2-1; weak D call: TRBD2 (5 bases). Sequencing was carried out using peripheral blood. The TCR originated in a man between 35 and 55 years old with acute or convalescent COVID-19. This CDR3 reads CASSLAGSSYNEQFF. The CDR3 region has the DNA TGTGCCAGCAGCTTAGCAGGGAGCTCCTACAATGAGCAGTTCTTC.